This TCR beta chain was obtained from a study of identical twins. Germline-derived CDR1 and CDR2 are DFQATT and SNEGSKA (reference sequence). The V end was cut by 0 bases, the J end by 0 bases, with 12 bases between. There are 15 residues in the CDR3. MiXCR, run by TCRdb on the 5' RACE reads, gives a single entry per CDR3 protein. The table lists 1.5 million to 2 million distinct CDR3 sequences, under 35% of them singletons. The sample was cord blood. The rearrangement links TRBV20-1 to TRBJ2-7; D is perhaps TRBD1 (5 bases). This clonotype was obtained from a newborn girl in good health. The DNA for the CDR3 is TGCAGTGCTAGAGATAGAAGGGGCATCTCCTACGAGCAGTACTTC. Translation: CSARDRRGISYEQYF.